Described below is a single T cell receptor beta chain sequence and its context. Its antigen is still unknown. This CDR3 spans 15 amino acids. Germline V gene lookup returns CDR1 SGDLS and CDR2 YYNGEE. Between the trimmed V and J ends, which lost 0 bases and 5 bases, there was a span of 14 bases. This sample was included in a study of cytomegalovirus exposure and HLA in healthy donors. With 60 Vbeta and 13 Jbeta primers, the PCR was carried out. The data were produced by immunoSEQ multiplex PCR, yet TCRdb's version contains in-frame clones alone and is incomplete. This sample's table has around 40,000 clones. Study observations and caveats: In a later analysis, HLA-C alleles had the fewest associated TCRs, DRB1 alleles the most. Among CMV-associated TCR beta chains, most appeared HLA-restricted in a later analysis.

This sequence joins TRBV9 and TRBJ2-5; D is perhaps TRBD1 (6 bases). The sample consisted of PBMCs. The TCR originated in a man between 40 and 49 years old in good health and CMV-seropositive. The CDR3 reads CASSVGGGAHETQYF. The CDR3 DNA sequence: TGTGCCAGCAGCGTAGGAGGGGGAGCCCACGAGACCCAGTACTTC.